Following are 29 T cell receptor beta chains from one sample sequenced in a study of blood T cell repertoires in COVID-19 (dated by TCRdb to 2019 to 2021). The library was built by means of the immunoSEQ multiplex PCR assay. In TCRdb, the immuneACCESS table is reduced to in-frame sequences with V and J assigned. These tables do not hold every clone; where another copy was compared, an unresolved V gene accounts for under half, and the others remain unexplained. Within this sample are about 46,000 clones, with over 70% of them counted one time only. The ten biggest clones cover 15% of the sample. Sequenced sample: peripheral blood. The receptors stem from a human donor in a cohort sampled during active COVID-19.

The V and J genes are TRBV12-3 or TRBV12-4 and TRBJ1-1; D gene unclear. The CDR3 has 12 residues. Trimming removed 0 bases at V and 6 bases at J, with 5 bases between. The DNA for the CDR3 is TGTGCCAGCAGTTTAGCGCTAGCTGAAGCTTTCTTT. Its translation is CASSLALAEAFF.

This clone was recorded only once. The rearrangement uses TRBV9 and TRBJ1-4; 10 positions match TRBD1. The CDR3 totals 15 residues. Germline V CDR1 and CDR2: SGDLS, YYNGEE. Trimming cost V 2 bases and J 8 bases; bases outside gene matches: 6. The CDR3 spells CASSVRQGAGEKLFF. In nucleotides, the CDR3 is TGTGCCAGCAGCGTCAGACAGGGGGCGGGGGAAAAACTGTTTTTT.

This chain connects TRBV6-5 to TRBJ1-6; D remains ambiguous. The CDR3 spans 14 residues. Per germline, CDR1 MNHEY and CDR2 SVGAGI. Trimming pared 6 bases from V and 9 bases from J, leaving 15 bases between. The CDR3 DNA reads as TGTGCCAGCAGGCTCATAAAGGAGCGTTCACCCCTCCACTTT. This gives the protein CASRLIKERSPLHF.

The chain employs TRBV2 and TRBJ1-6; D perhaps matches TRBD1 (5 bases). V lost 3 bases and J lost 1, with 7 bases in between. The CDR3 totals 15 residues. From germline, CDR1 is SNHLY and CDR2 FYNNEI. CDR3 amino acids: CASSDRVSYNSPLHF. The CDR3 nucleotides read TGTGCCAGCAGTGACAGGGTATCCTATAATTCACCCCTCCACTTT.

The chain has TRBV28 and TRBJ1-1; tentatively, D is TRBD1 (5 bases). Trimming removed 7 bases from V and 1 base from J, with 13 bases in between. This CDR3 has 14 residues. The germline CDR1 and CDR2 sequences are MDHEN and SYDVKM. CDR3: CASTTGYGNTEAFF. The CDR3, as DNA: TGTGCCAGCACCACAGGTTACGGGAACACTGAAGCTTTCTTT.

This sequence joins TRBV6-5 and TRBJ2-3, with 8 bases aligning to TRBD1. Looked up from germline, CDR1 is MNHEY and CDR2 is SVGAGI. With 8 bases clipped from V and 3 bases from J, the junction kept 10 bases outside the gene matches. The CDR3 contains 15 residues. The CDR3 region has the DNA TGTGCCAGCCCCACAGGGGGACGGTATACAGATACGCAGTATTTT. This encodes CASPTGGRYTDTQYF.

J is TRBJ2-3 and V is TRBV6-4, with 10 bases identical to TRBD1. Per germline, CDR1 MRHNA and CDR2 SNTAGT. The CDR3 sequence is 15 residues long. V was clipped by 9 bases and J by 4 bases; unmatched bases: 10. The CDR3 sequence is CARQTGGEYSDTQYF. CDR3 in DNA: TGTGCCAGGCAGACAGGGGGCGAGTATTCAGATACGCAGTATTTT.

J is TRBJ2-3 and V is TRBV19, with 7 bases fitting TRBD2. After removal of 6 bases from V and 2 bases from J, the junction contained 8 bases not matched to a gene. This CDR3 has 15 amino acids. Per the germline V gene, CDR1 is LNHDA and CDR2 is SQIVND (reference sequence). CDR3 bases: TGTGCCAGTAGCAAGGTCCAGCGGGACACAGATACGCAGTATTTT. Translating gives CASSKVQRDTDTQYF.

In DNA, the CDR3 is TGTGCCAGCAGCTTTCGGACAGGAGGGAACACCGGGGAGCTGTTTTTT. Its translation is CASSFRTGGNTGELFF. The chain is built from TRBV5-6 and TRBJ2-2; 7 bases are a match to TRBD1. The CDR3 is 16 residues long. The V gene's germline CDR1 is SGHDT and CDR2 YYEEEE. J gave up 1 base and V 2 bases, and 5 bases lay outside the gene matches.

The chain combines TRBV7-2 with TRBJ2-1; D perhaps matches TRBD2 (7 bases). Trimming stripped 3 bases from V and 7 bases from J, with 22 bases between. CDR3 length: 17 amino acids. The V gene's germline CDR1 is SGHTA and CDR2 FQGNSA. The CDR3 protein is CASSFRPVGGGRNEQFF. As DNA, the CDR3 is TGTGCCAGCAGCTTCCGCCCTGTTGGGGGGGGGCGTAATGAGCAGTTCTTC.

This clone came up once. This sequence joins TRBV25-1 and TRBJ2-3; 13 positions agree with TRBD2. CDR1 and CDR2 from the germline V gene are MGHDK and SYGVNS. With 4 bases clipped from V and 4 bases from J, the junction kept 5 bases outside the gene matches. The CDR3 has 16 residues. CDR3 sequence (DNA): TGTGCCAGCAGTGCGGGACTAGCGGGACGGGCAGATACGCAGTATTTT. As protein: CASSAGLAGRADTQYF.

The J gene is TRBJ2-7, the V gene TRBV27; a possible D gene is TRBD2 (6 bases). V lost 6 bases to trimming and J lost 5 bases, with 26 bases between them. The germline V gene encodes CDR1 MNHEY and CDR2 SMNVEV (reference sequence). This CDR3 is 17 amino acids long. DNA for the CDR3: TGTGCCAGCAGCCCAATCGCCTCGGGCAGGGCGGGGAACGAGCAGTACTTC. Its protein product is CASSPIASGRAGNEQYF.

This clone was observed a handful of times. The chain is built from TRBV19 and TRBJ2-7; 9 bases align to TRBD2. The germline gives CDR1 LNHDA, CDR2 SQIVND (reference sequence). Losses at the gene ends were 5 bases for V and 4 bases for J; bases not matched to a gene: 6. The CDR3 totals 14 residues. CDR3 region: CASSVAGGPYEQYF. The CDR3 DNA sequence: TGTGCCAGTAGTGTGGCGGGAGGGCCGTACGAGCAGTACTTC.

In DNA, the CDR3 is TGTGCCAGCCGAAACGTAGCGGCTACCGCCGAGCAGTACTTC. Translated: CASRNVAATAEQYF. V usage is TRBV28 and J usage is TRBJ2-7; a possible D gene is TRBD2 (6 bases). This CDR3 has 14 amino acids. The V and J ends lost 8 bases and 6 bases respectively, with 20 bases between them. Germline V CDR1 and CDR2: MDHEN, SYDVKM.

The chain carries TRBV6-1 and TRBJ2-5; 8 bases match TRBD2. The CDR3 contains 16 residues. CDR1 MNHNS and CDR2 SASEGT come from the germline V gene. The J segment lost 4 bases and the V segment lost 4 bases, leaving 11 bases of the junction unmatched. The CDR3 loop reads CASSALTGGARETQYF. As DNA, the CDR3 is TGTGCCAGCAGTGCCCTAACCGGGGGGGCGCGAGAGACCCAGTACTTC.

The chain employs TRBV21-1 and TRBJ1-5; no DNA check was done on the table's D call, TRBD1. TRBV21-1 is listed as a pseudogene. CDR3 size: 20 residues. The CDR3 sequence is CASSKESGGDEYWSNQPQHF. CDR3 DNA: TGTGCCAGCAGCAAAGAATCAGGGGGTGACGAGTATTGGAGCAATCAGCCCCAGCATTTT.

The chain carries TRBV28 and TRBJ1-4, with D tentatively TRBD1 (6 bases). The length of the CDR3 is 15 residues. In germline, CDR1 is MDHEN, CDR2 SYDVKM. The V gene lost 2 bases and the J gene lost 4 bases, with 11 bases spanning the gap. Written as DNA, the CDR3 is TGTGCCAGCAGTTTAAGGGACACTGATAATGAAAAACTGTTTTTT. It encodes CASSLRDTDNEKLFF.

This chain links TRBV9 with TRBJ2-7, with 7 positions matching TRBD2. The V gene end was trimmed by 3 bases and the J gene end by 6 bases; junction bases not matched to a gene: 3. This CDR3 has 12 amino acids. Germline assignment: CDR1 SGDLS and CDR2 YYNGEE. CDR3 sequence (DNA): TGTGCCAGCAGCGGGGAGGGAGGCGAGCAGTACTTC. Translating gives CASSGEGGEQYF.

The V and J genes are TRBV23-1 and TRBJ2-5; TRBD1 aligns across 7 bases. TRBV23-1 falls under the ORF class, with uncertain function. Germline trimming cut 7 bases from V and 4 bases from J; bases unmatched to any gene: 6. The CDR3 has 13 residues. CDR3 protein: CASTRQGRETQYF. The CDR3 coding sequence is TGCGCCAGCACCAGACAGGGTCGAGAGACCCAGTACTTC.

The gene calls are TRBV5-1 and TRBJ2-7, with TRBD1 matching over 8 bases. The V gene's germline CDR1 is SGHRS and CDR2 YFSETQ. The CDR3 covers 15 residues. V was pared by 4 bases and J by 3 bases, with 9 bases of the junction left unmatched. CDR3 sequence: CASSQAGTGDYEQYF. The CDR3 nucleotides read TGCGCCAGCAGCCAAGCCGGGACAGGAGACTACGAGCAGTACTTC.

The chain uses TRBV10-3 and TRBJ1-5; TRBD1 matches at 8 bases. The CDR3 covers 16 residues. Losses at the gene ends were 6 bases for V and 0 bases for J; bases not matched to a gene: 7. CDR1 and CDR2 (germline): ENHRY, SYGVKD. CDR3 coding DNA: TGTGCCATCAGGGACGGACAGGGCCCTAGCAATCAGCCCCAGCATTTT. This gives the protein CAIRDGQGPSNQPQHF.

The rearrangement joins TRBV25-1 to TRBJ2-6, with TRBD1 matching over 10 bases. The CDR3 loop spans 18 amino acids. The ends lost 6 bases at V and 2 bases at J; junction bases unmatched: 10. From germline, CDR1 is MGHDK and CDR2 SYGVNS. The DNA of the CDR3 is TGTGCCAGCAGCTCCTCTGGACAGGGGGACGCTGGGGCCAACGTCCTGACTTTC. Amino acid sequence: CASSSSGQGDAGANVLTF.

This chain joins TRBV29-1 and TRBJ2-2; 11 nucleotides line up with TRBD1. The J segment lost 4 bases and the V segment lost 7 bases, leaving 5 bases of the junction unmatched. Germline assignment: CDR1 SQVTM and CDR2 ANQGSEA. The CDR3 is 14 residues long. CDR3 protein: CSASGQGVTGELFF. CDR3 sequence (DNA): TGCAGCGCCTCGGGACAGGGGGTCACCGGGGAGCTGTTTTTT.

The CDR3 coding sequence is TGCGCCAGCAGCCAAGATGGGACTAACTTATACAATGAGCAGTTCTTC. Its translation: CASSQDGTNLYNEQFF. The chain links TRBV4-1 to TRBJ2-1; 7 bases fit TRBD2. The ends lost 0 bases at V and 4 bases at J; junction bases unmatched: 6. CDR3 length: 16 amino acids. Germline assignment: CDR1 MGHRA and CDR2 YSYEKL.

The chain uses TRBV11-1 and TRBJ2-1; D unclear. The germline CDR1 and CDR2 sequences are SGHAT and FQDESV (reference sequence). The CDR3 is 14 amino acids. V lost 1 base and J lost 5, with 9 bases in between. Here the CDR3 DNA reads TGTGCCAGCAGCTTAGTAACAGTTCACAATGAGCAGTTCTTC. This sequence encodes CASSLVTVHNEQFF.

The chain is built from TRBV27 and TRBJ2-1; a weak D match, TRBD1 (5 bases). Germline loops: CDR1 MNHEY, CDR2 SMNVEV (reference sequence). The CDR3 sequence is 16 residues long. V was pared by 2 bases and J by 8 bases, with 19 bases between. DNA for the CDR3: TGTGCCAGCAGTTTAGCCGAGGCGTTACTACAGGATGAGCAGTTCTTC. Translating gives CASSLAEALLQDEQFF.

The chain carries TRBV27 and TRBJ2-3, with 10 bases that match TRBD1. The CDR3 covers 16 residues. Germline lookup yields CDR1 MNHEY and CDR2 SMNVEV (reference sequence). Trimming cost V 6 bases and J 5 bases; bases outside gene matches: 11. CDR3 region: CASSPADRGQRDTQYF. CDR3 nucleotide sequence: TGTGCCAGCAGCCCTGCTGACAGGGGGCAGAGAGATACGCAGTATTTT.

This chain joins TRBV2 and TRBJ2-1, with TRBD2 identical over 10 bases. V dropped 2 bases and J dropped 4; count of bases not matched to a gene: 5. The CDR3 is made up of 16 amino acids. CDR1 is SNHLY, CDR2 FYNNEI, per germline. The CDR3 reads CASSENRAGGYNEQFF. The DNA for the CDR3 is TGTGCCAGCAGTGAAAATCGAGCGGGGGGGTACAATGAGCAGTTCTTC.

The rearrangement joins TRBV5-4 to TRBJ1-4; D is possibly TRBD1 (6 bases). Germline-derived CDR1 and CDR2 are SGHNT and YYREEE (reference sequence). V lost 0 bases to trimming and J lost 7 bases, with 10 bases between them. This CDR3 region has 14 residues. This CDR3 reads CASSLAGAGEKLFF. CDR3 DNA: TGTGCCAGCAGCTTGGCAGGGGCCGGTGAAAAACTGTTTTTT.